One and the same sample provided the 17 T cell receptor beta chains below, sequenced in a study of blood T cell repertoires in COVID-19. Generated by immunoSEQ multiplex PCR, the TCRdb table keeps only in-frame clones and is missing some. This sample has 120,000 or so clones, with around four fifths found just once. Sequencing was performed on peripheral blood. These receptors were taken from a man in his sixties with active or convalescent COVID-19.

The chain couples TRBV15 to TRBJ1-5; D might be TRBD1 (6 bases). The CDR3 loop spans 16 amino acids. Germline V gene data show CDR1 as LNHNV and CDR2 as YYDKDF (reference sequence). V lost 0 bases and J lost 6, with 15 bases in between. CDR3 nucleotide sequence: TGTGCCACCAGCAGAGAGCGTTCAGGGGTCGGTCAGCCCCAGCATTTT. Protein sequence: CATSRERSGVGQPQHF.

The chain couples TRBV5-3 to TRBJ1-2, with 7 bases aligning to TRBD1. TRBV5-3 is an ORF for which the function is uncertain. V dropped 10 bases and J dropped 1; count of bases not matched to a gene: 13. The CDR3 totals 15 residues. This CDR3 is CAGHVHRGVNYGYTF. DNA of the CDR3: TGTGCCGGCCACGTTCACAGGGGAGTTAACTATGGCTACACCTTC.

The chain links TRBV10-3 to TRBJ2-7; the match to TRBD1 covers 9 bases. The CDR3 consists of 12 residues. V lost 9 bases to trimming and J lost 8 bases; unmatched junction nucleotides: 8. CDR1 and CDR2 (germline): ENHRY, SYGVKD. The CDR3 spells CAILGQGMKQYF. DNA of the CDR3: TGTGCCATACTCGGACAGGGGATGAAGCAGTACTTC.

The gene calls are TRBV2 and TRBJ2-7; 8 bases align to TRBD1. In germline, CDR1 is SNHLY, CDR2 FYNNEI. The V segment lost 3 bases and the J segment 6 bases; nucleotides outside the gene matches: 16. The CDR3 spans 17 residues. The CDR3 is CASSEPPGTGGPSEQYF. The CDR3 region has the DNA TGTGCCAGCAGTGAGCCGCCGGGGACAGGCGGGCCGAGCGAGCAGTACTTC. The full variable domain, in which reference TRBV2 and TRBJ2-7 provide the parts outside the CDR3, is EPEVTQTPSHQVTQMGQEVILRCVPISNHLYFYWYRQILGQKVEFLVSFYNNEISEKSEIFDDQFSVERPDGSNFTLKIRSTKLEDSAMYFCASSEPPGTGGPSEQYFGPGTRLTVT.

The V gene is TRBV10-3, the J gene TRBJ2-3; 10 positions agree with TRBD2. This CDR3 is built from 14 residues. The V segment lost 7 bases and the J segment 3 bases; nucleotides outside the gene matches: 4. CDR1 is ENHRY and CDR2 is SYGVKD in the germline V gene. The CDR3 protein is CAIKELAGTDTQYF. The CDR3, as DNA: TGTGCCATCAAGGAACTAGCGGGAACAGATACGCAGTATTTT.

This sequence joins TRBV28 and TRBJ2-3; TRBD2 agrees at 7 bases. The germline V gene encodes CDR1 MDHEN and CDR2 SYDVKM. The length of the CDR3 is 16 residues. V dropped 6 bases and J dropped 3; count of bases not matched to a gene: 12. CDR3 loop: CASSPLGGSGTDTQYF. CDR3 in DNA: TGTGCCAGCAGCCCCCTTGGCGGGAGTGGGACAGATACGCAGTATTTT.

The rearrangement joins TRBV7-9 to TRBJ1-2; D is perhaps TRBD1 (6 bases). The V gene's germline CDR1 is SEHNR and CDR2 FQNEAQ (reference sequence). There are 15 residues in the CDR3. Trimming left V 6 bases short and J 1 base short, with 15 bases between. The DNA of the CDR3 is TGTGCCAGCAGACCTCGGACAGATATTAACTATGGCTACACCTTC. This encodes CASRPRTDINYGYTF.

This clone was seen many times. The chain couples TRBV6-2 or TRBV6-3 to TRBJ2-7; 10 bases are a match to TRBD2. Per germline, CDR1 MNHEY and CDR2 SVGEGT. J was trimmed by 3 bases and V by 0 bases; bases with no gene match: 11. There are 18 residues in the CDR3. CDR3 sequence: CASSYSLAGAYLLYEQYF. The CDR3 DNA is TGTGCCAGCAGTTACTCCCTAGCGGGAGCTTACCTCCTCTACGAGCAGTACTTC.

In DNA form, the CDR3 reads TGTGCCATCAGTAAACTCCGGGACACTACCGCCGGGGAGCTGTTTTTT. Translation gives CAISKLRDTTAGELFF. The chain is built from TRBV10-3 and TRBJ2-2; tentatively, D is TRBD1 (6 bases). The CDR3 consists of 16 residues. V lost 5 bases, J lost 6 bases, and 19 bases lay in between. Germline V gene lookup returns CDR1 ENHRY and CDR2 SYGVKD.

This chain links TRBV20-1 with TRBJ2-3; D is perhaps TRBD2 (5 bases). The V end was cut by 3 bases, the J end by 6 bases, with 19 bases between. The CDR3 is 15 residues long. Germline lookup yields CDR1 DFQATT and CDR2 SNEGSKA (reference sequence). For the CDR3, the DNA is TGCAGTGCTAGTCTGTCACTCTCGGAGGCGGATACGCAGTATTTT. Its protein product is CSASLSLSEADTQYF.

This clone was observed a handful of times. This chain links TRBV9 with TRBJ1-4; possibly TRBD1 for D (6 bases). The CDR3 contains 15 residues. Germline-derived CDR1 and CDR2 are SGDLS and YYNGEE. Trimming pared 1 base from V and 7 bases from J, leaving 14 bases between. The CDR3 sequence: CASSVTGQGLEKLFF. CDR3 DNA: TGTGCCAGCAGCGTAACAGGGCAGGGGCTTGAAAAACTGTTTTTT.

The rearrangement uses TRBV30 and TRBJ2-2; a possible D gene is TRBD1 (5 bases). V was trimmed by 1 base and J by 7 bases, leaving 13 bases between them. Germline CDR1 reads GTSNPN; CDR2 reads SVGIG (reference sequence). The CDR3 covers 14 residues. The CDR3, as DNA: TGTGCCTGGAGTGGTGGGGCGGAAGGCGGGGAGCTGTTTTTT. Its translation: CAWSGGAEGGELFF.

The chain uses TRBV27 and TRBJ1-6, with a possible D match to TRBD1 (6 bases). Between the trimmed V and J ends, which lost 5 bases and 8 bases, there was a span of 19 bases. Germline assignment: CDR1 MNHEY and CDR2 SMNVEV (reference sequence). CDR3 length equals 16 residues. CDR3: CASSLQGFPLDSPLHF. The DNA for the CDR3 is TGTGCCAGCAGTCTACAGGGCTTCCCTCTGGATTCACCCCTCCACTTT.

This sequence joins TRBV19 and TRBJ2-1, with D perhaps TRBD2 (6 bases). Looked up from germline, CDR1 is LNHDA and CDR2 is SQIVND (reference sequence). Between the trimmed V and J ends, which lost 4 bases and 3 bases, there was a span of 10 bases. This CDR3 has 14 residues. CDR3 DNA: TGTGCCAGTAGTAGTAGCGGAGTCTACAATGAGCAGTTCTTC. Protein sequence: CASSSSGVYNEQFF.

The table lists this clone with a count of one. V usage is TRBV18 and J usage is TRBJ2-1, with 9 bases aligning to TRBD1. CDR3 size: 16 residues. The J segment lost 4 bases and the V segment lost 4 bases, leaving 8 bases of the junction unmatched. The germline V gene encodes CDR1 KGHSH and CDR2 LQKENI. In nucleotides, the CDR3 is TGTGCCAGCTCACTGGGCCCGGGACAGGGATACAATGAGCAGTTCTTC. Its translation is CASSLGPGQGYNEQFF.

This sequence joins TRBV19 and TRBJ2-6; tentative D call: TRBD1 (6 bases). Germline CDR1 reads LNHDA; CDR2 reads SQIVND (reference sequence). This CDR3 is built from 17 residues. V gave up 0 bases and J gave up 0 bases, with 9 bases separating them. The CDR3 DNA follows: TGTGCCAGTAGTATAGAACAGGGATTCTCTGGGGCCAACGTCCTGACTTTC. This gives the protein CASSIEQGFSGANVLTF.

The chain joins TRBV5-1 to TRBJ1-3; D gene unclear. Between the trimmed V and J ends, which lost 0 bases and 4 bases, there was a span of 11 bases. Germline CDR1 reads SGHRS; CDR2 reads YFSETQ. The CDR3 loop spans 15 amino acids. The CDR3 loop is CASSLVTGSGNTIYF. Written as DNA, the CDR3 is TGCGCCAGCAGCTTGGTCACCGGGTCCGGAAACACCATATATTTT.